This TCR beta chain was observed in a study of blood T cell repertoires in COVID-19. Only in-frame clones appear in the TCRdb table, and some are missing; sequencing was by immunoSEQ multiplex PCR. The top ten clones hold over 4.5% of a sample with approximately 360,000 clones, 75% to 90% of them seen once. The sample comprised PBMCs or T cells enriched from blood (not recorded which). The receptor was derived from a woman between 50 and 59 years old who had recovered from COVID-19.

CDR3 bases: TGTGCCAGCAGCCTGTCGTTAGCCTTCGTCTACAATGAGCAGTTCTTC. Translated, it gives CASSLSLAFVYNEQFF. V and J are TRBV7-7 and TRBJ2-1; no reliable D call. Per the germline V gene, CDR1 is SSHAT and CDR2 is FNYEAQ (reference sequence). The V and J ends lost 5 bases and 3 bases respectively, with 17 bases between them. This CDR3 region has 16 residues. The whole variable domain, remainder taken from reference TRBV7-7 and TRBJ2-1, is GAGVSQSPRYKVTKRGQDVTLRCDPISSHATLYWYQQALGQGPEFLTYFNYEAQPDKSGLPSDRFSAERPEGSISTLTIQRTEQRDSAMYRCASSLSLAFVYNEQFFGPGTRLTVL.